Shown below are 18 T cell receptor beta chains from a single sample sequenced in a study of T cell responses to AZD1222 COVID-19 vaccine. This table comes from immunoSEQ multiplex PCR, and its TCRdb copy is limited to in-frame clones, with some not included. Among 80,000 to 100,000 clones listed, about nine tenths were seen once. The specimen was peripheral blood, collected on day 0 of MenACWY control vaccination. These receptors were collected from an adult in good health.

The chain joins TRBV7-9 to TRBJ2-7, with a possible D match to TRBD1 (6 bases). CDR1 SEHNR and CDR2 FQNEAQ come from the germline V gene (reference sequence). Trimming shortened V by 4 bases and J by 4 bases, and 8 bases separated the two germline ends. The CDR3 runs 12 residues. CDR3 residues: CASSSTGYEQYF. The CDR3 DNA is TGTGCCAGCAGCTCGACAGGTTACGAGCAGTACTTC.

The rearrangement uses TRBV4-1 and TRBJ2-1; 8 bases align to TRBD2. Germline CDR1 and CDR2: MGHRA and YSYEKL. With 0 bases clipped from V and 5 bases from J, the junction kept 9 bases outside the gene matches. The CDR3 loop spans 17 amino acids. CDR3 DNA sequence: TGCGCCAGCAGCCAAGAACTGGGACTAGGGAACCACAATGAGCAGTTCTTC. Its protein product is CASSQELGLGNHNEQFF.

The genes are TRBV11-3 and TRBJ2-1; TRBD2 matches at 9 bases. This CDR3 region has 16 residues. Germline lookup yields CDR1 SGHNT and CDR2 YENEEA. Germline trimming cut 5 bases from V and 3 bases from J; bases unmatched to any gene: 8. In DNA form, the CDR3 reads TGTGCCAGCAGCCCCGGAGGGACTAGCTACTACAATGAGCAGTTCTTC. It is translated as CASSPGGTSYYNEQFF.

The chain is built from TRBV4-3 and TRBJ2-1, with 9 nucleotides matching TRBD1. The CDR3 consists of 17 residues. Trimming at V came to 0 bases and at J to 6 bases, leaving 9 bases not matched to a gene. From germline, CDR1 is LGHNA and CDR2 YSLEER. The CDR3 reads CASSQDHRDRVSNEQFF. The CDR3, as DNA: TGCGCCAGCAGCCAAGATCATCGGGACAGGGTCAGCAATGAGCAGTTCTTC.

This chain links TRBV21-1 with TRBJ1-5. TRBV21-1 is a pseudogene. CDR3 length equals 14 residues. For the CDR3, the DNA is TGTGCCAGCAATAACGGGGCGGCCGATCAGCCCCAGCATTTT. Protein sequence: CASNNGAADQPQHF.

The chain links TRBV2 to TRBJ2-7; D is uncertain. Per the germline V gene, CDR1 is SNHLY and CDR2 is FYNNEI. The CDR3 has 13 amino acids. V was shortened by 5 bases and J by 0 bases, with 8 bases between the two germline ends. CDR3 nucleotides: TGTGCCAGCAGTCCAGCAAGCTCCTACGAGCAGTACTTC. Amino acids: CASSPASSYEQYF.

This clone was picked up one time. The V and J genes are TRBV19 and TRBJ2-7; 10 bases map to TRBD1. Trimming at V came to 5 bases and at J to 1 base, leaving 2 bases not matched to a gene. The CDR3 consists of 14 residues. Germline CDR1 is LNHDA and CDR2 is SQIVND (reference sequence). CDR3 loop: CASSSGQGSYEQYF. The CDR3, as DNA: TGTGCCAGTAGTTCGGGACAGGGGTCCTACGAGCAGTACTTC.

The V and J genes are TRBV7-8 and TRBJ1-1; D is undetermined. The CDR3 runs 13 residues. Deletions cut 1 base from V and 6 bases from J, with 9 bases between. The V gene's germline CDR1 is SGHVS and CDR2 FQNEAQ. The CDR3 is CASSLEVGAEAFF. CDR3 sequence (DNA): TGTGCCAGCAGCTTAGAGGTTGGGGCTGAAGCTTTCTTT.

The chain couples TRBV9 to TRBJ1-2; D is uncertain. The CDR3 has 14 residues. CDR1 and CDR2 from the germline V gene are SGDLS and YYNGEE. The V and J ends lost 6 bases and 4 bases respectively, with 16 bases between them. In DNA, the CDR3 is TGTGCCAGCACCCCGCGGGGAGAGGGCTATGGCTACACCTTC. It encodes CASTPRGEGYGYTF.

The chain joins TRBV4-2 to TRBJ2-7; D possibly corresponds to TRBD1 (6 bases). CDR1 is LGHNA and CDR2 is YNFKEQ in the germline V gene. V was trimmed by 5 bases and J by 2 bases, leaving 13 bases between them. This CDR3 spans 14 amino acids. CDR3 amino acids: CASSGRDTPYEQYF. CDR3 bases: TGTGCCAGCAGCGGCCGGGACACCCCCTACGAGCAGTACTTC.

This sequence joins TRBV24-1 and TRBJ2-5, with 9 bases that match TRBD2. Germline trimming cut 9 bases from V and 3 bases from J; bases unmatched to any gene: 10. The CDR3 sequence is 15 residues long. From germline, CDR1 is KGHDR and CDR2 SFDVKD. DNA for the CDR3: TGTGCCACCGGGGTGGGTAGCGGGAGAAAAGAGACCCAGTACTTC. This sequence encodes CATGVGSGRKETQYF.

J is TRBJ2-6 and V is TRBV24-1; TRBD1 matches 8 bases. The CDR3 is 16 residues long. The V and J ends lost 2 bases and 2 bases, in that order; junction bases with no gene match: 1. Per the germline V gene, CDR1 is KGHDR and CDR2 is SFDVKD. The CDR3 region has the DNA TGTGCCACCAGTGATTGGACAGGGACTGGGGCCAACGTCCTGACTTTC. It codes for CATSDWTGTGANVLTF.

The chain employs TRBV5-4 and TRBJ1-4; D gene unclear. This CDR3 comprises 17 residues. Germline CDR1 is SGHNT and CDR2 is YYREEE (reference sequence). V was cut by 0 bases and J by 1 base, with 13 bases left in between. Written as DNA, the CDR3 is TGTGCCAGCAGCTTGGGAGGCAACTCAAAAACTAATGAAAAACTGTTTTTT. Translated: CASSLGGNSKTNEKLFF.

This CDR3 is CATRTGGRDGGYTF. In DNA, the CDR3 is TGTGCCACCCGGACCGGGGGGCGTGATGGTGGCTACACCTTC. The chain links TRBV28 to TRBJ1-2; maybe TRBD1 (6 bases). Trimming shortened V by 10 bases and J by 7 bases, and 22 bases separated the two germline ends. The length of the CDR3 is 14 residues. Germline CDR1 is MDHEN and CDR2 is SYDVKM.

The V and J genes are TRBV9 and TRBJ2-2, with D possibly TRBD1 on 5 matching bases. The germline V gene encodes CDR1 SGDLS and CDR2 YYNGEE. Trimming took off 0 bases at V and 5 bases at J, with 11 bases between the two ends. The CDR3 totals 15 residues. CDR3 sequence: CASSVGQGGTGELFF. The CDR3 DNA reads TGTGCCAGCAGCGTAGGTCAGGGCGGAACCGGGGAGCTGTTTTTT.

This chain links TRBV29-1 with TRBJ1-1; 11 bases align to TRBD1. The germline V gene encodes CDR1 SQVTM and CDR2 ANQGSEA. Losses at the gene ends were 7 bases for V and 7 bases for J; bases not matched to a gene: 5. This CDR3 region has 12 residues. The CDR3 loop is CSGRGQGDEAFF. The CDR3 DNA reads as TGCAGCGGTAGGGGACAGGGGGATGAAGCTTTCTTT.

V is TRBV18 and J is TRBJ2-7; no firm D call. This CDR3 region has 14 residues. Between the trimmed V and J ends, which lost 5 bases and 2 bases, there was a span of 13 bases. The germline gives CDR1 KGHSH, CDR2 LQKENI. The CDR3 DNA is TGTGCCAGCTCAAAAGAAGACGGACCCTACGAGCAGTACTTC. It encodes CASSKEDGPYEQYF.

V gene TRBV28 combines with J gene TRBJ2-2; the match to TRBD2 covers 10 bases. CDR1 and CDR2 (germline): MDHEN, SYDVKM. The V gene end was trimmed by 6 bases and the J gene end by 3 bases; junction bases not matched to a gene: 13. This CDR3 is built from 18 residues. The DNA for the CDR3 is TGTGCCAGCAGCACACTAGCGGGGAGTCCTCGAGACACCGGGGAGCTGTTTTTT. Translated, it gives CASSTLAGSPRDTGELFF.